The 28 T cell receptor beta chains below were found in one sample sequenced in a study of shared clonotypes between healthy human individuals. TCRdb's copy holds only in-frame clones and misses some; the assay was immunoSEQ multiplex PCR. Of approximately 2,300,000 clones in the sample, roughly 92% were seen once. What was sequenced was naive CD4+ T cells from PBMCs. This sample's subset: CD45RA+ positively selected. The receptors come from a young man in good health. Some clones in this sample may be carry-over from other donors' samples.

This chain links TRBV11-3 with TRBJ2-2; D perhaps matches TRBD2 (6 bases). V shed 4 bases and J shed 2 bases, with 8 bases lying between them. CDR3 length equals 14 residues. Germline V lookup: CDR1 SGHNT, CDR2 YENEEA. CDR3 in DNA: TGTGCCAGCAGCTCGGGGGATAACACCGGGGAGCTGTTTTTT. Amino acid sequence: CASSSGDNTGELFF.

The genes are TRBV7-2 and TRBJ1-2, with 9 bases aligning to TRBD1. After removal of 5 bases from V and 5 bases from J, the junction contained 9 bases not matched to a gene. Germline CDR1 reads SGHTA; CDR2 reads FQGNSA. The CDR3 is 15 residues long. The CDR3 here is CASSRTGDTWYGYTF. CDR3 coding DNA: TGTGCCAGCAGCCGGACAGGGGATACCTGGTATGGCTACACCTTC. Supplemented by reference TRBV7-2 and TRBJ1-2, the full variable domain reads GAGVSQSPSNKVTEKGKDVELRCDPISGHTALYWYRQSLGQGLEFLIYFQGNSAPDKSGLPSDRFSAERTGGSVSTLTIQRTQQEDSAVYLCASSRTGDTWYGYTFGSGTRLTVV.

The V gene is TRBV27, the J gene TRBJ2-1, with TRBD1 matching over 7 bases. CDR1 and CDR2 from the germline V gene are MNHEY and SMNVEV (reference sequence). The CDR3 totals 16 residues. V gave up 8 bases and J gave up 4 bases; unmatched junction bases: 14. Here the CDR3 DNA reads TGTGCCAGCGCTATTTCAGGGGGTCTTCTGTACAATGAGCAGTTCTTC. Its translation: CASAISGGLLYNEQFF.

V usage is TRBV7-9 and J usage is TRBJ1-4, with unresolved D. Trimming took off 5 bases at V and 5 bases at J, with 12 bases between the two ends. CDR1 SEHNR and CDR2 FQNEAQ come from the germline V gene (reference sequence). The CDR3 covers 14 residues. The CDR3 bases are TGTGCCAGCAGCCCCGGGAGAGAGAATGAAAAACTGTTTTTT. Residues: CASSPGRENEKLFF.

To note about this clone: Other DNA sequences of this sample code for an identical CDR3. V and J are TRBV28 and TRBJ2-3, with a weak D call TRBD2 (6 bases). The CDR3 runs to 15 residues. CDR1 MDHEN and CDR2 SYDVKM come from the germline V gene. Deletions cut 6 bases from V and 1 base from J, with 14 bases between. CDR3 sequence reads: CASSPGGRGTDTQYF. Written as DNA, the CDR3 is TGTGCCAGCAGCCCCGGAGGGCGGGGCACAGATACGCAGTATTTT.

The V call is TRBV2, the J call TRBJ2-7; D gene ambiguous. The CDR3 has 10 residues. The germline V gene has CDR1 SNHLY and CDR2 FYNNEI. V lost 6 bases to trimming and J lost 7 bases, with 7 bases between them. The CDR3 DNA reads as TGTGCCAGCAGCCTAGGTGAGCAGTACTTC. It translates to CASSLGEQYF.

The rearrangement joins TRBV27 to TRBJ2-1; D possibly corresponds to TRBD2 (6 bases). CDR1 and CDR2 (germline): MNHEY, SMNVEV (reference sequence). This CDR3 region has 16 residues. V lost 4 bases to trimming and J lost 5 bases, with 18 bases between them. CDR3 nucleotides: TGTGCCAGCAGTTGGGGGTCGGTGGGGGGAAACAATGAGCAGTTCTTC. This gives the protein CASSWGSVGGNNEQFF.

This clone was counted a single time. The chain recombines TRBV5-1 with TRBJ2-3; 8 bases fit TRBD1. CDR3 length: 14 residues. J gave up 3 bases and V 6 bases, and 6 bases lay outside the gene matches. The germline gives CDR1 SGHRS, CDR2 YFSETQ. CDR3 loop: CASTPGQVTDTQYF. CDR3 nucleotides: TGCGCCAGCACTCCGGGACAGGTTACAGATACGCAGTATTTT.

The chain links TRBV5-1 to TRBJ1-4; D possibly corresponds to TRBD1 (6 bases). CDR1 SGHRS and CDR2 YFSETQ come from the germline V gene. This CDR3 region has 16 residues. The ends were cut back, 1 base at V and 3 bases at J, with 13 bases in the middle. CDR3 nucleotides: TGCGCCAGCAGCTTGTTGGGGGCGCCTCCTAATGAAAAACTGTTTTTT. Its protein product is CASSLLGAPPNEKLFF.

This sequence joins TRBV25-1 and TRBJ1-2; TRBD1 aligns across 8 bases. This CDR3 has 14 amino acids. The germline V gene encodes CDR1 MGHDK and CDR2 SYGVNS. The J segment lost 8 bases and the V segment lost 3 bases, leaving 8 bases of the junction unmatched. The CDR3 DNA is TGTGCCAGCAGTGATTCTGACAGGGGAGAGGGCTACACCTTC. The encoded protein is CASSDSDRGEGYTF.

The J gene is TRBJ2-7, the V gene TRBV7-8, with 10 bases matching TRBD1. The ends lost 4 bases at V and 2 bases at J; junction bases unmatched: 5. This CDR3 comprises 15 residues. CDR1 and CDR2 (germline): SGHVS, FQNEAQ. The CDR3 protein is CASSSRDRGPYEQYF. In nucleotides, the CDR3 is TGTGCCAGCAGCTCACGGGACAGGGGTCCCTACGAGCAGTACTTC.

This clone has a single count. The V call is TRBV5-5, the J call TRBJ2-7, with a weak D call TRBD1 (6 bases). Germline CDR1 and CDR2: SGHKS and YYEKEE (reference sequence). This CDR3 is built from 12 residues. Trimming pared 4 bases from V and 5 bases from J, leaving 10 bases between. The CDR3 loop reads CASSRQGHEQYF. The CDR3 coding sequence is TGTGCCAGCAGCCGTCAGGGGCACGAGCAGTACTTC.

CDR3 region: CASSVGLAGVDTQYF. For the CDR3, the DNA is TGTGCCAGCAGTGTGGGACTAGCGGGAGTGGATACGCAGTATTTT. This chain connects TRBV2 to TRBJ2-3, with 14 positions matching TRBD2. Germline loops: CDR1 SNHLY, CDR2 FYNNEI. This CDR3 spans 15 amino acids. The V gene end was trimmed by 4 bases and the J gene end by 6 bases; junction bases not matched to a gene: 3.

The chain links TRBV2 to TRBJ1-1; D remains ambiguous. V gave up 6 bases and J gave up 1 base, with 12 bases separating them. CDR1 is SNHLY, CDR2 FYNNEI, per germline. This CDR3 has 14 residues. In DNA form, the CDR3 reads TGTGCCAGCAGATTCGGACTGACGAACACTGAAGCTTTCTTT. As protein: CASRFGLTNTEAFF.

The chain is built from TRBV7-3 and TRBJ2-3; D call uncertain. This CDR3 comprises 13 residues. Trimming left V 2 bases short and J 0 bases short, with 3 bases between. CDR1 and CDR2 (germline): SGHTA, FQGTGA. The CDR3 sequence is CASSLVSTDTQYF. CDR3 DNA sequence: TGTGCCAGCAGCTTAGTCAGCACAGATACGCAGTATTTT.

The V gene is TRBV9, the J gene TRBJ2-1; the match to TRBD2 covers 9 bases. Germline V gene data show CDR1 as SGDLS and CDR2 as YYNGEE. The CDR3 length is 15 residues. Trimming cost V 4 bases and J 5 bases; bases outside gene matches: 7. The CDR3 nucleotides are TGTGCCAGCAGCCCAGCGGGGGGTTCTCACAATGAGCAGTTCTTC. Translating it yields CASSPAGGSHNEQFF.

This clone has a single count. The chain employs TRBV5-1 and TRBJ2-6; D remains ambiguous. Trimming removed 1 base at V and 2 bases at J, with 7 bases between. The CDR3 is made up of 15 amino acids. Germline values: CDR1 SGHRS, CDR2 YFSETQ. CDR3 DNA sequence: TGCGCCAGCAGCTTGTACGAGGCTGGGGCCAACGTCCTGACTTTC. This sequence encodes CASSLYEAGANVLTF.

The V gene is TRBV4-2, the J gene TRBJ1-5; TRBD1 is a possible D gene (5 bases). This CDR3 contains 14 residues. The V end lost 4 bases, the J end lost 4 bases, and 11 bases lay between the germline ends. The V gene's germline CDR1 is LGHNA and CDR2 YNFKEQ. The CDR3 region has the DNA TGTGCCAGCAGCCTAGGGACGGGGAATCAGCCCCAGCATTTT. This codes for CASSLGTGNQPQHF.

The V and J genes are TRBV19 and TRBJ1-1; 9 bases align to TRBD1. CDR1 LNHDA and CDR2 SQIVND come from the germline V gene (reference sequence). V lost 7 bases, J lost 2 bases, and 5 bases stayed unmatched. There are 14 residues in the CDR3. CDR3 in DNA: TGTGCCAGTACCGTCACAGGGGGCAACACTGAAGCTTTCTTT. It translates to CASTVTGGNTEAFF.

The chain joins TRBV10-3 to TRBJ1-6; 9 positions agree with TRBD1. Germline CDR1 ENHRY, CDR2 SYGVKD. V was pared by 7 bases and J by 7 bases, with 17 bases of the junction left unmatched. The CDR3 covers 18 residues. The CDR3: CAITDPSPTGGENSPLHF. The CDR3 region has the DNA TGTGCCATCACTGACCCCAGCCCGACAGGGGGAGAGAATTCACCCCTCCACTTT.

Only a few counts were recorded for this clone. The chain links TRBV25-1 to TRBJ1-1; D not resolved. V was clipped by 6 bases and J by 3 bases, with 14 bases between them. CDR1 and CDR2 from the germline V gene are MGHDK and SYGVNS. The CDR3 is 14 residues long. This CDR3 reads CASRKGGRYTEAFF. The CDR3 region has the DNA TGTGCCAGCAGGAAAGGAGGTCGGTACACTGAAGCTTTCTTT.

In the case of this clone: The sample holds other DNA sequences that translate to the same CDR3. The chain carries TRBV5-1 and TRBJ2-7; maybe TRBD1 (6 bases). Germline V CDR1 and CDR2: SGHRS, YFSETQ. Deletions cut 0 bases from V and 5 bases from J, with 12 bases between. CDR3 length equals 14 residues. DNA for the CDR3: TGCGCCAGCAGCTTGGTCGCAGGGGCCAACGAGCAGTACTTC. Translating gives CASSLVAGANEQYF.

CDR3 loop: CASSSSGVPGNTIYF. The CDR3 region has the DNA TGTGCCAGCAGTTCCTCCGGCGTTCCTGGAAACACCATATATTTT. V usage is TRBV28 and J usage is TRBJ1-3; D is ambiguous. CDR1 and CDR2 (germline): MDHEN, SYDVKM. V was pared by 4 bases and J by 2 bases, with 12 bases between. The CDR3 covers 15 residues.

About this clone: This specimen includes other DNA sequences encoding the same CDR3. The DNA for the CDR3 is TGTGCCAGCAGTTCAGGACAGACCAACTATGGCTACACCTTC. Translating gives CASSSGQTNYGYTF. The chain employs TRBV28 and TRBJ1-2, with a tentative D call TRBD1 (6 bases). V was shortened by 4 bases and J by 2 bases, with 11 bases between the two germline ends. Germline CDR1 and CDR2: MDHEN and SYDVKM. The CDR3 covers 14 residues.

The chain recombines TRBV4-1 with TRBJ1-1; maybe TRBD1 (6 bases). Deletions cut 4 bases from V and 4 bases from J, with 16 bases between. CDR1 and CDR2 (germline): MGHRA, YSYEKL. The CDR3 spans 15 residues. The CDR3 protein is CASSRLTGRGTEAFF. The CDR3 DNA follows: TGCGCCAGCAGCCGATTAACAGGGAGGGGCACTGAAGCTTTCTTT.

The DNA of the CDR3 is TGTGCCAGTAGTCTCATAAAACTAGCGCTGAACACCGGGGAGCTGTTTTTT. Amino acid sequence: CASSLIKLALNTGELFF. V is TRBV19 and J is TRBJ2-2; 7 bases map to TRBD2. The J segment lost 1 base and the V segment lost 5 bases, leaving 10 bases of the junction unmatched. The germline CDR1 and CDR2 sequences are LNHDA and SQIVND (reference sequence). The CDR3 spans 17 residues.

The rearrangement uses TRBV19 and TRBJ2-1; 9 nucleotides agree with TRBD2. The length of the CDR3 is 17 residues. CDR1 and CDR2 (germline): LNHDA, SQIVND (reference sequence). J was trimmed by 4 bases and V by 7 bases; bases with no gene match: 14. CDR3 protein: CASKGSGRYNTYNEQFF. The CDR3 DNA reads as TGTGCCAGTAAAGGTAGCGGGAGATACAATACGTACAATGAGCAGTTCTTC.

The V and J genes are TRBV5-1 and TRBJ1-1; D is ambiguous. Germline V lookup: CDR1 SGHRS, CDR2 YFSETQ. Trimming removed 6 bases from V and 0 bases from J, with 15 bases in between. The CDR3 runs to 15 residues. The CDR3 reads CASTNQVAVNTEAFF. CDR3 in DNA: TGCGCCAGCACCAACCAGGTCGCGGTGAACACTGAAGCTTTCTTT.